The sequence of this T cell receptor (beta chain) was determined in a study of blood T cell repertoires in COVID-19. Study-wide background: Italy, Spain and the United States were the sources of the convalescent and acute COVID-19 samples. Sources were T cells, B-cell-depleted T cells, or PBMCs; the material itself was cDNA or gDNA.

Generated by immunoSEQ multiplex PCR, the TCRdb table keeps only in-frame clones and is missing some. The sample has about 180,000 clones, 70% to 90% seen once. This clone was detected once. The length of the CDR3 is 15 residues. J was trimmed by 9 bases and V by 6 bases; bases with no gene match: 11. Germline V gene lookup returns CDR1 KGHSH and CDR2 LQKENI. The TCR sequence derives from a woman over 75 with acute or convalescent COVID-19. The sample comprised peripheral blood. The genes are TRBV18 and TRBJ2-7, with 13 bases matching TRBD2. The CDR3 DNA follows: TGTGCCAGCTCGCTTACTAGCGGGGGGGCCTGGGGGCAGTACTTC. Its protein is CASSLTSGGAWGQYF.